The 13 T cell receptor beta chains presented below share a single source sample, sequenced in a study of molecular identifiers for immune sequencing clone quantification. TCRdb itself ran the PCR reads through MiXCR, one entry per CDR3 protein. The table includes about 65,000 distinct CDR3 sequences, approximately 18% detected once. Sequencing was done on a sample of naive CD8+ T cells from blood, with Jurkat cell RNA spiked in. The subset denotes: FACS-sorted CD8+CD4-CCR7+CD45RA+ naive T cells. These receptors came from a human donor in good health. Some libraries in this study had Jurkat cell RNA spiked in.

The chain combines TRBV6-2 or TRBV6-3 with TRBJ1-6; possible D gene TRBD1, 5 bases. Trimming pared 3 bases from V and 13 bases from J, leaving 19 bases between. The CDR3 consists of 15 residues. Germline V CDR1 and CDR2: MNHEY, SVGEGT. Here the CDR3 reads CASSYLAGRLSPLHF. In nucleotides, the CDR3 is TGTGCCAGCAGTTATTTGGCAGGGAGGCTTTCGCCCCTCCACTTT.

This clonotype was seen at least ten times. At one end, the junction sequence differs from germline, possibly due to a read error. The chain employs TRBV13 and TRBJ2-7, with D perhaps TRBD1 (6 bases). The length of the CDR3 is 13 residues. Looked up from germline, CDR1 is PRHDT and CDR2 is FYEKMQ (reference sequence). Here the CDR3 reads CASSPDRSFEQYF. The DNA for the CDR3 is TGTGCCAGCAGCCCAGACAGGTCCTTCGAGCAGTACTTC. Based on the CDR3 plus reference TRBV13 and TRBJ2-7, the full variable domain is AAGVIQSPRHLIKEKRETATLKCYPIPRHDTVYWYQQGPGQDPQFLISFYEKMQSDKGSIPDRFSAQQFSDYHSELNMSSLELGDSALYFCASSPDRSFEQYFGPGTRLTVT.

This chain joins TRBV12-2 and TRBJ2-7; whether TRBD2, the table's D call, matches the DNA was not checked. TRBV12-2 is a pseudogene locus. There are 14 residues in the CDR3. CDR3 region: CASRPALSAYEQYF. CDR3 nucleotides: TGTGCAAGTCGCCCAGCCCTTTCGGCCTACGAGCAGTACTTC.

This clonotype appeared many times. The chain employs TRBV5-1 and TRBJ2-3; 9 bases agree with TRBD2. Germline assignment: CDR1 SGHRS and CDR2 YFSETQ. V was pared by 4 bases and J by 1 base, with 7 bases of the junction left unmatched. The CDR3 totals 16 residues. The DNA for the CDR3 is TGCGCCAGCAGCCCCGGCTGGACTAGCGGCACAGATACGCAGTATTTT. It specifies CASSPGWTSGTDTQYF.

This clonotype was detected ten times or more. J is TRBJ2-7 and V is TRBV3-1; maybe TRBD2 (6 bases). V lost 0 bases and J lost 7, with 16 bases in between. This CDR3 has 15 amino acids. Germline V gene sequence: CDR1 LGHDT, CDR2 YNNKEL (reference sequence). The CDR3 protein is CASSQDRRRVGEQYF. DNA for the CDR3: TGTGCCAGCAGCCAAGATCGGCGGAGGGTCGGGGAGCAGTACTTC.

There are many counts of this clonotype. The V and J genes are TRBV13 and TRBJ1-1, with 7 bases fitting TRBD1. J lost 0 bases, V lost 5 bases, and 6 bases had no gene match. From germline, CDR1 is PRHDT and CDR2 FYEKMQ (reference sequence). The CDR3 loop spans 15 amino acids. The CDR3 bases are TGTGCCAGCAGCAGTAGGACAGGAATGAACACTGAAGCTTTCTTT. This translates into CASSSRTGMNTEAFF.

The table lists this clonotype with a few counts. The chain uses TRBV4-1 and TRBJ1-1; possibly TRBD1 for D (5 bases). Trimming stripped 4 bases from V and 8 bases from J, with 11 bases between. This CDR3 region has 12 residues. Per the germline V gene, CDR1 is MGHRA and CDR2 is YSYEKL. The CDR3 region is CASSPWAGEAFF. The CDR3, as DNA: TGCGCCAGCAGCCCTTGGGCAGGGGAAGCTTTCTTT.

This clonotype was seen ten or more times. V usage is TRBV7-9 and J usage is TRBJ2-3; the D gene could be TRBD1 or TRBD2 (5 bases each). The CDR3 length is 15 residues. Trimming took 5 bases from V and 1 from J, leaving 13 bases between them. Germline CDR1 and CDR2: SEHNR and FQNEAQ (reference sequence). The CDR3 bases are TGTGCCAGCAGCGCGGTGGGGGTTGGCACAGATACGCAGTATTTT. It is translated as CASSAVGVGTDTQYF. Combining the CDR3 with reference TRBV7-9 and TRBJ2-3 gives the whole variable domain DTGVSQNPRHKITKRGQNVTFRCDPISEHNRLYWYRQTLGQGPEFLTYFQNEAQLEKSRLLSDRFSAERPKGSFSTLEIQRTEQGDSAMYLCASSAVGVGTDTQYFGPGTRLTVL.

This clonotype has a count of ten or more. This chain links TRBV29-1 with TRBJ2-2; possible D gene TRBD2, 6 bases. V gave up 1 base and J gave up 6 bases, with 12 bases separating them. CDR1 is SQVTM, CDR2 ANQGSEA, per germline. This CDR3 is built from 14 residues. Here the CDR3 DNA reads TGCAGCGTTGAAGGGAGGGCGCGCCCCGGGGAGCTGTTTTTT. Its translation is CSVEGRARPGELFF.

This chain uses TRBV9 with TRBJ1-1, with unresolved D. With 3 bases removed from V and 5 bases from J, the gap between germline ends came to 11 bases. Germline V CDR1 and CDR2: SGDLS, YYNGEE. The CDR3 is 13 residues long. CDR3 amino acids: CASSAIHPTEAFF. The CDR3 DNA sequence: TGTGCCAGCAGCGCCATCCATCCGACTGAAGCTTTCTTT.

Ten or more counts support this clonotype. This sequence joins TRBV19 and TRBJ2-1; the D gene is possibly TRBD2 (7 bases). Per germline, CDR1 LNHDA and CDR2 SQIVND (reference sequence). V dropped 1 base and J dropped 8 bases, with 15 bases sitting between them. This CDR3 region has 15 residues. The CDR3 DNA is TGTGCCAGTAGTATAGGGACTAGAGGGGGTCATGAGCAGTTCTTC. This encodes CASSIGTRGGHEQFF.

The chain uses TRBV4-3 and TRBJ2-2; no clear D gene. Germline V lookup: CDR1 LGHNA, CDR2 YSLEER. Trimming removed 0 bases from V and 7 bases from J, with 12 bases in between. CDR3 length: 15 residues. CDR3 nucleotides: TGCGCCAGCAGCCAAGATAGGGTAGGCCTCGGGGAGCTGTTTTTT. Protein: CASSQDRVGLGELFF.

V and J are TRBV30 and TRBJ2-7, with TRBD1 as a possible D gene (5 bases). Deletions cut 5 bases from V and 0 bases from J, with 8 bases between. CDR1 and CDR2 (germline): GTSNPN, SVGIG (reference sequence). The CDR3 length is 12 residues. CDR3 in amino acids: CAWDSNSYEQYF. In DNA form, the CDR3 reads TGTGCCTGGGACAGCAACTCCTACGAGCAGTACTTC.